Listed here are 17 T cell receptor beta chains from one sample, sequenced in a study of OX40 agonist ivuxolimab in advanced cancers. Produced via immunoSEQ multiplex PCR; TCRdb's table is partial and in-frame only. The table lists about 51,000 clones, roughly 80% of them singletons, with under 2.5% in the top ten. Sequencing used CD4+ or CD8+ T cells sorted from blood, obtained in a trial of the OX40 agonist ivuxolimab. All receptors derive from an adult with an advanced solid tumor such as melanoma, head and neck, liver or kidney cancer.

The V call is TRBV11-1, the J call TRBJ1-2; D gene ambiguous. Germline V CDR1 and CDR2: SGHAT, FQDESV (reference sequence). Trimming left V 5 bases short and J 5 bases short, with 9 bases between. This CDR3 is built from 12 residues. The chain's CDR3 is CASSPGSYGYTF. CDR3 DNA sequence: TGTGCCAGCAGCCCGGGGAGTTATGGCTACACCTTC.

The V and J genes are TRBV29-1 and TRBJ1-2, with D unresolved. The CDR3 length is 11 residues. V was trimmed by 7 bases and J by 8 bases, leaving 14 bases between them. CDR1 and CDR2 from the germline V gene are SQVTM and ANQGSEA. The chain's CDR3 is CSAAQRRGYTF. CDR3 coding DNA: TGCAGCGCCGCGCAAAGGAGAGGCTACACCTTC.

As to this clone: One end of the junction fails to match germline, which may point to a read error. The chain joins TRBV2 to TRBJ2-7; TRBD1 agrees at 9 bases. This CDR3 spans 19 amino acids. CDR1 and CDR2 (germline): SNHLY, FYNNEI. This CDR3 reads CAGSDRLTGGGGKAYEQYF. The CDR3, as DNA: TGTGCCGGCAGTGACAGACTTACAGGGGGCGGCGGAAAGGCCTACGAGCAGTACTTC. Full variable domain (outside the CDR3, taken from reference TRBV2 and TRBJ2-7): EPEVTQTPSHQVTQMGQEVILRCVPISNHLYFYWYRQILGQKVEFLVSFYNNEISEKSEIFDDQFSVERPDGSNFTLKIRSTKLEDSAMYFCAGSDRLTGGGGKAYEQYFGPGTRLTVT.

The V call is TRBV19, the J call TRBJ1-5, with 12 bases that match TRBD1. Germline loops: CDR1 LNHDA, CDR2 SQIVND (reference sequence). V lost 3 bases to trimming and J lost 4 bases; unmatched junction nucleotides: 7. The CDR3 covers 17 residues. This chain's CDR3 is CASSIGPGQGANQPQHF. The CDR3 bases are TGTGCCAGTAGTATTGGCCCGGGACAGGGGGCTAATCAGCCCCAGCATTTT.

The CDR3 loop reads CASRVVGLEGYEQYF. The CDR3 DNA sequence: TGTGCCAGCAGGGTCGTGGGACTAGAAGGGTACGAGCAGTACTTC. The chain joins TRBV2 to TRBJ2-7; 8 bases align to TRBD2. The CDR3 extends over 15 amino acids. Germline CDR1 reads SNHLY; CDR2 reads FYNNEI. Trimming at V came to 6 bases and at J to 4 bases, leaving 11 bases not matched to a gene.

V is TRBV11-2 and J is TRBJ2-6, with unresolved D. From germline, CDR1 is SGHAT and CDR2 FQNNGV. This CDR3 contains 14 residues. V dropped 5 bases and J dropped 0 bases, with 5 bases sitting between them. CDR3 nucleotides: TGTGCCAGCAGCCCTAGCTCTGGGGCCAACGTCCTGACTTTC. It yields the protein CASSPSSGANVLTF.

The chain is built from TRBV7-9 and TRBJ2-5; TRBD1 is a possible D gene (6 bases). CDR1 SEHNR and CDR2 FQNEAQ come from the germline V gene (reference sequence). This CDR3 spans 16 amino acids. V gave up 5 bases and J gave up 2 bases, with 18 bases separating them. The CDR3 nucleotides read TGTGCCAGCAGCCCTGGGGCAGGGGATGTGCAAGAGACCCAGTACTTC. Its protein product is CASSPGAGDVQETQYF. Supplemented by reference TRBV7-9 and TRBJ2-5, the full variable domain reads DTGVSQNPRHKITKRGQNVTFRCDPISEHNRLYWYRQTLGQGPEFLTYFQNEAQLEKSRLLSDRFSAERPKGSFSTLEIQRTEQGDSAMYLCASSPGAGDVQETQYFGPGTRLLVL.

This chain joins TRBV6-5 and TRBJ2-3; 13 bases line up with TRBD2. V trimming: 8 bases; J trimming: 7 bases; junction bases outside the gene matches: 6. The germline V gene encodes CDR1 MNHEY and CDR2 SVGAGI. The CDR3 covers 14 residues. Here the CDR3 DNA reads TGTGCCAGCCGCAGGACTAGCGGGGGTCATACGCAGTATTTT. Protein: CASRRTSGGHTQYF.

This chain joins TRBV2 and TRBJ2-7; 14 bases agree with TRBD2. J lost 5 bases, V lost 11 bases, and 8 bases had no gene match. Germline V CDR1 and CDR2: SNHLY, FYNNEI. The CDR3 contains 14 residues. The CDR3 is CAGGLAGAPHEQYF. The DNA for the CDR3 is TGTGCCGGGGGACTAGCGGGGGCCCCCCACGAGCAGTACTTC.

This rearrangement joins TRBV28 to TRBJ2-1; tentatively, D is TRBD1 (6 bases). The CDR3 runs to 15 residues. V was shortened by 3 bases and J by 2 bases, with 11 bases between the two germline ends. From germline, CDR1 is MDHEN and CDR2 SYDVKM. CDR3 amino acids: CASSLDRIPYNEQFF. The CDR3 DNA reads TGTGCCAGCAGTTTGGACAGAATTCCCTACAATGAGCAGTTCTTC.

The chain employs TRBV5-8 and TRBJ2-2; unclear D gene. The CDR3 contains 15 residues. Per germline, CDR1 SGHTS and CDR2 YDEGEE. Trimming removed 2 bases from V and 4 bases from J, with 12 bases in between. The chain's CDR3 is CASSFLATRTGELFF. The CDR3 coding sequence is TGTGCCAGCAGCTTCCTGGCGACGCGCACCGGGGAGCTGTTTTTT.

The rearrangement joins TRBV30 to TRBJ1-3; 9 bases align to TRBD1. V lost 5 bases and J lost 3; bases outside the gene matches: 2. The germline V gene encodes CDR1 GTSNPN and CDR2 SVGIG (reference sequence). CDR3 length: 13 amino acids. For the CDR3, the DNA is TGTGCCTGGGGGACAGGGTTTGGAAACACCATATATTTT. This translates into CAWGTGFGNTIYF. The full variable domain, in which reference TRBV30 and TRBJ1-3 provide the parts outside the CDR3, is SQTIHQWPATLVQPVGSPLSLECTVEGTSNPNLYWYRQAAGRGLQLLFYSVGIGQISSEVPQNLSASRPQDRQFILSSKKLLLSDSGFYLCAWGTGFGNTIYFGEGSWLTVV.

CDR3: CASISSGSFHNEQFF. As DNA, the CDR3 is TGTGCCAGTATTTCTAGCGGGAGTTTCCACAATGAGCAGTTCTTC. The chain combines TRBV19 with TRBJ2-1, with 10 positions matching TRBD2. Germline lookup yields CDR1 LNHDA and CDR2 SQIVND (reference sequence). This CDR3 has 15 amino acids. J lost 5 bases, V lost 7 bases, and 8 bases had no gene match.

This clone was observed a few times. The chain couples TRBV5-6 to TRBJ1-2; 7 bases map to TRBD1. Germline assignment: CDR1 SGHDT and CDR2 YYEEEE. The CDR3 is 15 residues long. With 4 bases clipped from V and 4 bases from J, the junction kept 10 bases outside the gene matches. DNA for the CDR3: TGTGCCAGCAGCCCTGGAACAGGGGATTCCTATGGCTACACCTTC. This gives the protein CASSPGTGDSYGYTF.

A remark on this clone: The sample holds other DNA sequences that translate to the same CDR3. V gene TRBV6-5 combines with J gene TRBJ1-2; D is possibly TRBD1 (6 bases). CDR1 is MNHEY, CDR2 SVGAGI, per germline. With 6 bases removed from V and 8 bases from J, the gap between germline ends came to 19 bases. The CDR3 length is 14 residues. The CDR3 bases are TGTGCCAGCAGAAGACAGGCGGGATCCTACGGCTACACCTTC. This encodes CASRRQAGSYGYTF.

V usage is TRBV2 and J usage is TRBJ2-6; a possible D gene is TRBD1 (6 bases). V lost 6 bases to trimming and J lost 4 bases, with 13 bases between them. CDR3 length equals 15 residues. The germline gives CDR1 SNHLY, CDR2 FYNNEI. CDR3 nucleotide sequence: TGTGCCAGCAGCGGGACATTTCCAGGGGCCAACGTCCTGACTTTC. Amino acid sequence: CASSGTFPGANVLTF.

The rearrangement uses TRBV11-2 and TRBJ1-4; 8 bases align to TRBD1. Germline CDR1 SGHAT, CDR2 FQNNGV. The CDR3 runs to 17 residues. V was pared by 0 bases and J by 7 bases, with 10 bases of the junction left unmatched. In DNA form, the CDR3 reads TGTGCCAGCAGCTTAGATGCGTTTGGGACAGGAGGTGAAAAACTGTTTTTT. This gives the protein CASSLDAFGTGGEKLFF.